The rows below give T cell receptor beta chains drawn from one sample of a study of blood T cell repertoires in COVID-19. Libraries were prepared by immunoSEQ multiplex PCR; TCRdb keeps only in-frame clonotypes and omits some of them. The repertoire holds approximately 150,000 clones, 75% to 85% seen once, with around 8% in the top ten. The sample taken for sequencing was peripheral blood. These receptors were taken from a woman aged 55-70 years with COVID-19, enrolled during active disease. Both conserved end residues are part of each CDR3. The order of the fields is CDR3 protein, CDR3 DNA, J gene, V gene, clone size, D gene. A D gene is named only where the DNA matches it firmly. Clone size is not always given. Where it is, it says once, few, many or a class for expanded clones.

cdr3_aa: CSAGGWDTQYF
cdr3_nt: TGCAGTGCTGGGGGGTGGGATACGCAGTATTTT
j_call: TRBJ2-3
v_call: TRBV20-1
clone_size: NA
d_call: NA

cdr3_aa: CASSPDRALSPLHF
cdr3_nt: TGTGCCAGCAGTCCCGACAGGGCTCTATCACCCCTCCACTTT
j_call: TRBJ1-6
v_call: TRBV6-2/TRBV6-3
clone_size: NA
d_call: TRBD1

cdr3_aa: CASRGGAAGNTIYF
cdr3_nt: TGTGCCAGCAGGGGAGGGGCAGCCGGAAACACCATATATTTT
j_call: TRBJ1-3
v_call: TRBV2
clone_size: NA
d_call: NA

cdr3_aa: CASSLGGNTNYGYTF
cdr3_nt: TGCGCCAGCAGCTTAGGGGGAAACACTAACTATGGCTACACCTTC
j_call: TRBJ1-2
v_call: TRBV5-1
clone_size: NA
d_call: NA

cdr3_aa: CASSPGLADLRTDTQYF
cdr3_nt: TGCGCCAGCAGCCCGGGACTAGCGGACTTGAGGACAGATACGCAGTATTTT
j_call: TRBJ2-3
v_call: TRBV5-1
clone_size: NA
d_call: TRBD2

cdr3_aa: CASSLRTSARQETQYF
cdr3_nt: TGCGCCAGCAGCTTACGGACTAGCGCTAGGCAAGAGACCCAGTACTTC
j_call: TRBJ2-5
v_call: TRBV5-1
clone_size: NA
d_call: TRBD2

cdr3_aa: CASSPSASGGTGELFF
cdr3_nt: TGTGCCAGCAGCCCGTCGGCTAGCGGGGGCACCGGGGAGCTGTTTTTT
j_call: TRBJ2-2
v_call: TRBV11-2
clone_size: NA
d_call: TRBD2

cdr3_aa: CSASAGTVYYGYTF
cdr3_nt: TGCAGTGCCAGTGCCGGGACAGTATACTATGGCTACACCTTC
j_call: TRBJ1-2
v_call: TRBV20-1
clone_size: few
d_call: TRBD1

cdr3_aa: CASSRDSSLSGANVLTF
cdr3_nt: TGTGCCAGCAGCAGGGACAGCTCCCTCTCCGGGGCCAACGTCCTGACTTTC
j_call: TRBJ2-6
v_call: TRBV27
clone_size: NA
d_call: TRBD1

cdr3_aa: CASSSQGNTIYF
cdr3_nt: TGTGCCAGCAGTTCCCAGGGAAACACCATATATTTT
j_call: TRBJ1-3
v_call: TRBV28
clone_size: once
d_call: NA

cdr3_aa: CASSLGRRSEAFF
cdr3_nt: TGTGCCAGCAGTTTGGGGCGACGCTCCGAAGCTTTCTTT
j_call: TRBJ1-1
v_call: TRBV27
clone_size: NA
d_call: NA

cdr3_aa: CASSGGQGEEKLFF
cdr3_nt: TGTGCCAGCAGTGGGGGACAGGGGGAAGAAAAACTGTTTTTT
j_call: TRBJ1-4
v_call: TRBV6-6
clone_size: NA
d_call: TRBD1

cdr3_aa: CASSETLEEFF
cdr3_nt: TGTGCCAGCAGTGAGACCCTTGAGGAGTTCTTC
j_call: TRBJ2-1
v_call: TRBV2
clone_size: few
d_call: NA

cdr3_aa: CASSAGTSGKAGTQYF
cdr3_nt: TGTGCCAGCAGTGCCGGGACTAGCGGGAAGGCTGGTACGCAGTATTTT
j_call: TRBJ2-3
v_call: TRBV2
clone_size: NA
d_call: TRBD2

cdr3_aa: CSVGQGEGDTEAFF
cdr3_nt: TGCAGCGTGGGACAGGGAGAGGGGGACACTGAAGCTTTCTTT
j_call: TRBJ1-1
v_call: TRBV29-1
clone_size: NA
d_call: TRBD1

cdr3_aa: CASSSLAGADHPETQYF
cdr3_nt: TGTGCCAGCAGTTCCCTAGCGGGGGCCGACCATCCAGAGACCCAGTACTTC
j_call: TRBJ2-5
v_call: TRBV27
clone_size: few
d_call: TRBD2

cdr3_aa: CASHDRLNTEAFF
cdr3_nt: TGTGCCAGTCACGACAGGTTAAACACTGAAGCTTTCTTT
j_call: TRBJ1-1
v_call: TRBV19
clone_size: NA
d_call: NA

cdr3_aa: CASSISDSSYEQYF
cdr3_nt: TGTGCCAGTAGTATCTCGGACAGTTCCTACGAGCAGTACTTC
j_call: TRBJ2-7
v_call: TRBV19
clone_size: NA
d_call: NA

cdr3_aa: CASRGYRGGSGANVLTF
cdr3_nt: TGTGCCAGCAGGGGGTACAGGGGAGGCTCTGGGGCCAACGTCCTGACTTTC
j_call: TRBJ2-6
v_call: TRBV28
clone_size: NA
d_call: NA

cdr3_aa: CASSQTAPGLEQFF
cdr3_nt: TGTGCCAGCAGCCAAACCGCACCGGGACTAGAGCAGTTCTTC
j_call: TRBJ2-1
v_call: TRBV3-1/TRBV3-2
clone_size: few
d_call: TRBD2

cdr3_aa: CASSPWTGGLNSPLHF
cdr3_nt: TGTGCCAGCAGTCCCTGGACAGGGGGCCTTAATTCACCCCTCCACTTT
j_call: TRBJ1-6
v_call: TRBV27
clone_size: NA
d_call: TRBD1